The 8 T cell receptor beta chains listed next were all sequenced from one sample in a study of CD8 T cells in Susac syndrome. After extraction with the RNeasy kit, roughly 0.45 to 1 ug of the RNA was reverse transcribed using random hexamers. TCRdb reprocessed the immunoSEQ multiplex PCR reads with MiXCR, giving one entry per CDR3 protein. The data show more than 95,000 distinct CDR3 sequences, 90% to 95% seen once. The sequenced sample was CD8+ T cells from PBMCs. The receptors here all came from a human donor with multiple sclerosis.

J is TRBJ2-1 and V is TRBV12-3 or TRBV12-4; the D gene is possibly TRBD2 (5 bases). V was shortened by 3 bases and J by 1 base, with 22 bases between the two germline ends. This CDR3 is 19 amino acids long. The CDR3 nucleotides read TGTGCCAGCAGTTTGCCCTCCTTTCGGGATTTTGGATCCTACAATGAGCAGTTCTTC. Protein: CASSLPSFRDFGSYNEQFF.

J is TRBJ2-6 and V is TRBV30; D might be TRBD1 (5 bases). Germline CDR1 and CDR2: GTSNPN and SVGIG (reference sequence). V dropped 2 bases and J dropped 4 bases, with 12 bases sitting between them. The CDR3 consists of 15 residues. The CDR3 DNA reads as TGTGCCTGGAGTCGCAGGAACAGGGGGGCCAACGTCCTGACTTTC. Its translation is CAWSRRNRGANVLTF.

CDR3 sequence: CASSQEPGDEAFF. The CDR3 DNA reads TGCGCCAGCAGCCAAGAACCGGGTGATGAAGCTTTCTTT. This chain joins TRBV4-1 and TRBJ1-1; D gene unclear. This CDR3 region has 13 residues. V lost 0 bases, J lost 7 bases, and 9 bases lay in between. Germline V gene sequence: CDR1 MGHRA, CDR2 YSYEKL.

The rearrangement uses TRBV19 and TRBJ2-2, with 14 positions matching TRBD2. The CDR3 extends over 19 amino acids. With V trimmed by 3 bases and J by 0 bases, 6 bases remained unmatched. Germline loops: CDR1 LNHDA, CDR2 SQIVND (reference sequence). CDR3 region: CASSIGLAGGLSNTGELFF. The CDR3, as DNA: TGTGCCAGTAGTATCGGACTAGCGGGAGGTCTCTCGAACACCGGGGAGCTGTTTTTT.

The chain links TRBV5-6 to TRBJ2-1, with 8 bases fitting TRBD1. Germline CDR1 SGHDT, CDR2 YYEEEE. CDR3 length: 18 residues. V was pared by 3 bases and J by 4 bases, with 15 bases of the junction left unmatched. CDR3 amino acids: CASSSTRQGKSPYNEQFF. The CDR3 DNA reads TGTGCCAGCAGCTCCACACGACAGGGGAAGTCCCCGTACAATGAGCAGTTCTTC.

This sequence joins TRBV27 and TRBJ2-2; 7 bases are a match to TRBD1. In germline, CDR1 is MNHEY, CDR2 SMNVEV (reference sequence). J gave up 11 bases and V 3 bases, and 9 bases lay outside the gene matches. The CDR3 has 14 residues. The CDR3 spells CASSFQGVVSELFF. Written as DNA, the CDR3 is TGTGCCAGCAGTTTTCAGGGGGTAGTGAGCGAGCTGTTTTTT.

For the CDR3, the DNA is TGTGCCAGCAGTTTTGGGGCTAGCGTCCATGAGCAGTTCTTC. Its translation is CASSFGASVHEQFF. The rearrangement uses TRBV12-3 or TRBV12-4 and TRBJ2-1, with D tentatively TRBD2 (6 bases). V was shortened by 3 bases and J by 8 bases, with 14 bases between the two germline ends. This CDR3 contains 14 residues.

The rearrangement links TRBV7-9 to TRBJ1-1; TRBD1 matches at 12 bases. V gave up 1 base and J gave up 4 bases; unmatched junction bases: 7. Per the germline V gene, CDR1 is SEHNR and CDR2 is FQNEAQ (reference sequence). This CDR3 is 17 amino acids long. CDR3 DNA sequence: TGTGCCAGCAGCTTAGAGGGACAGGGGGCGCAGGGCACTGAAGCTTTCTTT. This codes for CASSLEGQGAQGTEAFF. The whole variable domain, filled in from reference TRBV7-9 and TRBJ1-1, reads DTGVSQNPRHKITKRGQNVTFRCDPISEHNRLYWYRQTLGQGPEFLTYFQNEAQLEKSRLLSDRFSAERPKGSFSTLEIQRTEQGDSAMYLCASSLEGQGAQGTEAFFGQGTRLTVV.